Below are 23 T cell receptor beta chains sequenced from a single sample in a study of blood T cell repertoires in COVID-19. TCRdb keeps only in-frame clones here, not all; method: immunoSEQ multiplex PCR. The sample has approximately 100,000 clones; less than 90% are singletons. The specimen sequenced was peripheral blood. These receptors were collected from a woman aged 55-75 years with acute or convalescent COVID-19.

The chain uses TRBV5-1 and TRBJ2-5, with D unclear. The germline V gene encodes CDR1 SGHRS and CDR2 YFSETQ. The germline V and J ends were trimmed by 3 bases and 3 bases, with 3 bases remaining between them. This CDR3 contains 11 residues. The CDR3 sequence is CASSSKETQYF. The DNA for the CDR3 is TGCGCCAGCAGCTCAAAAGAGACCCAGTACTTC. Full variable domain (remainder filled in from reference TRBV5-1 and TRBJ2-5): KAGVTQTPRYLIKTRGQQVTLSCSPISGHRSVSWYQQTPGQGLQFLFEYFSETQRNKGNFPGRFSGRQFSNSRSEMNVSTLELGDSALYLCASSSKETQYFGPGTRLLVL.

The chain employs TRBV7-9 and TRBJ1-3; D uncertain. V dropped 3 bases and J dropped 0 bases, with 6 bases sitting between them. The CDR3 has 14 amino acids. Per germline, CDR1 SEHNR and CDR2 FQNEAQ (reference sequence). DNA for the CDR3: TGTGCCAGCAGCTTGGCAGGCTCTGGAAACACCATATATTTT. Translating gives CASSLAGSGNTIYF.

This clone was detected only a few times. This chain uses TRBV20-1 with TRBJ1-2; maybe TRBD1 (5 bases). CDR1 is DFQATT, CDR2 SNEGSKA, per germline (reference sequence). V was shortened by 7 bases and J by 4 bases, with 10 bases between the two germline ends. The CDR3 loop spans 11 amino acids. CDR3 nucleotide sequence: TGCAGTGGGCCTGGGGCCTATGGCTACACCTTC. Translation: CSGPGAYGYTF.

V is TRBV28 and J is TRBJ1-4, with D maybe TRBD1 (5 bases). The V gene lost 7 bases and the J gene lost 7 bases, with 19 bases spanning the gap. Germline CDR1 MDHEN, CDR2 SYDVKM. The CDR3 spans 15 residues. The CDR3 nucleotides are TGTGCCAGCACCTGGCCGGGCAGGGAAGGTGAAAAACTGTTTTTT. Its translation is CASTWPGREGEKLFF.

This sequence joins TRBV24-1 and TRBJ2-1; D is possibly TRBD2 (6 bases). Germline V gene lookup returns CDR1 KGHDR and CDR2 SFDVKD. With 1 base removed from V and 1 base from J, the gap between germline ends came to 10 bases. CDR3 length: 16 residues. The CDR3 spells CATSDFLAPSYNEQFF. DNA for the CDR3: TGTGCCACCAGTGATTTCCTAGCGCCGTCCTACAATGAGCAGTTCTTC.

This clone was picked up one time. The chain links TRBV11-3 to TRBJ2-1; TRBD2 matches 15 bases. J gave up 6 bases and V 5 bases, and 5 bases lay outside the gene matches. There are 16 residues in the CDR3. Germline CDR1 is SGHNT and CDR2 is YENEEA. The CDR3 region is CASSPGTSGGFNEQFF. In DNA form, the CDR3 reads TGTGCCAGCAGCCCCGGGACTAGCGGGGGGTTCAATGAGCAGTTCTTC.

This clone was picked up one time. This chain links TRBV18 with TRBJ2-2, with D possibly TRBD1 on 6 matching bases. V shed 3 bases and J shed 4 bases, with 15 bases lying between them. Germline CDR1 KGHSH, CDR2 LQKENI. This CDR3 spans 16 amino acids. CDR3 DNA sequence: TGTGCCAGCTCACCGCAGGGGTACCGCGGCACCGGGGAGCTGTTTTTT. Protein: CASSPQGYRGTGELFF. Together with reference TRBV18 and TRBJ2-2, the CDR3 gives the full variable domain: NAGVMQNPRHLVRRRGQEARLRCSPMKGHSHVYWYRQLPEEGLKFMVYLQKENIIDESGMPKERFSAEFPKEGPSILRIQQVVRGDSAAYFCASSPQGYRGTGELFFGEGSRLTVL.

The chain recombines TRBV7-2 with TRBJ1-2; D is unclear. Germline CDR1 is SGHTA and CDR2 is FQGNSA. The CDR3 sequence is 14 residues long. V lost 2 bases and J lost 5, with 12 bases in between. The CDR3 nucleotides are TGTGCCAGCAGCTTAACGGAGGGCATTTATGGCTACACCTTC. Amino acid sequence: CASSLTEGIYGYTF.

The chain has TRBV11-1 and TRBJ2-7, with TRBD1 matching over 7 bases. Germline CDR1 is SGHAT and CDR2 is FQDESV (reference sequence). The CDR3 totals 14 residues. V was pared by 5 bases and J by 2 bases, with 6 bases of the junction left unmatched. CDR3 loop: CASSQTTGTYEQYF. The CDR3 DNA follows: TGTGCCAGCAGCCAAACGACAGGGACCTACGAGCAGTACTTC.

The count of this clone is one. CDR3 DNA sequence: TGTGCCAGCAGTTTTAATTATCGGTTTAATTCACCCCTCCACTTT. Protein sequence: CASSFNYRFNSPLHF. The chain recombines TRBV27 with TRBJ1-6; D unresolved. Per the germline V gene, CDR1 is MNHEY and CDR2 is SMNVEV (reference sequence). The CDR3 covers 15 residues. The V and J ends lost 3 bases and 6 bases respectively, with 12 bases between them.

The chain uses TRBV19 and TRBJ2-3; unclear D gene. Deletions cut 4 bases from V and 5 bases from J, with 7 bases between. Germline CDR1 reads LNHDA; CDR2 reads SQIVND (reference sequence). CDR3 size: 12 residues. CDR3 region: CASSNWRDTQYF. CDR3 DNA: TGTGCCAGTAGTAATTGGAGAGATACGCAGTATTTT. The full variable domain, its missing parts supplied by reference TRBV19 and TRBJ2-3, is DGGITQSPKYLFRKEGQNVTLSCEQNLNHDAMYWYRQDPGQGLRLIYYSQIVNDFQKGDIAEGYSVSREKKESFPLTVTSAQKNPTAFYLCASSNWRDTQYFGPGTRLTVL.

This clone has just one count. V gene TRBV24-1 combines with J gene TRBJ2-1; 8 nucleotides line up with TRBD2. This CDR3 spans 16 amino acids. J lost 10 bases, V lost 4 bases, and 14 bases had no gene match. Per germline, CDR1 KGHDR and CDR2 SFDVKD. CDR3 DNA sequence: TGTGCCACCAGTGACCTTAGCGGGGCGCCTTTTCGAGAGCAGTTCTTC. This gives the protein CATSDLSGAPFREQFF.

The chain has TRBV28 and TRBJ2-3; TRBD2 might be the D (6 bases). The CDR3 consists of 16 residues. The germline V gene has CDR1 MDHEN and CDR2 SYDVKM. Between the trimmed V and J ends, which lost 5 bases and 0 bases, there was a span of 15 bases. The CDR3 nucleotides are TGTGCCAGCAGTCCCTGGGTTAGCGGTAGCACAGATACGCAGTATTTT. Amino acid sequence: CASSPWVSGSTDTQYF.

The chain employs TRBV19 and TRBJ1-1, with D hard to call. Germline CDR1 LNHDA, CDR2 SQIVND (reference sequence). The CDR3 runs to 14 residues. Trimming stripped 1 base from V and 1 base from J, with 7 bases between. CDR3 in DNA: TGTGCCAGTAGTATAGTTGCAGGGAACACTGAAGCTTTCTTT. It is translated as CASSIVAGNTEAFF. The variable domain in full, with the rest retrieved from reference TRBV19 and TRBJ1-1, is DGGITQSPKYLFRKEGQNVTLSCEQNLNHDAMYWYRQDPGQGLRLIYYSQIVNDFQKGDIAEGYSVSREKKESFPLTVTSAQKNPTAFYLCASSIVAGNTEAFFGQGTRLTVV.

The gene calls are TRBV5-1 and TRBJ2-1; D possibly corresponds to TRBD2 (5 bases). Trimming stripped 2 bases from V and 8 bases from J, with 8 bases between. The CDR3 has 12 amino acids. Per germline, CDR1 SGHRS and CDR2 YFSETQ. CDR3 coding DNA: TGCGCCAGCAGCTTCCGGGGAGATGAGCAGTTCTTC. Its protein is CASSFRGDEQFF.

This chain connects TRBV15 to TRBJ2-3; 11 bases line up with TRBD2. Germline assignment: CDR1 LNHNV and CDR2 YYDKDF (reference sequence). CDR3 size: 16 residues. Trimming removed 8 bases from V and 0 bases from J; junction bases left unmatched: 7. This chain's CDR3 is CATEPGLAVSTDTQYF. CDR3 DNA sequence: TGTGCCACCGAACCGGGACTAGCGGTTAGCACAGATACGCAGTATTTT.

In this sample, this clone turned up a few times. The rearrangement joins TRBV19 to TRBJ2-4; TRBD1 matches 7 bases. Germline-derived CDR1 and CDR2 are LNHDA and SQIVND (reference sequence). The length of the CDR3 is 16 residues. J lost 0 bases, V lost 5 bases, and 7 bases had no gene match. As DNA, the CDR3 is TGTGCCAGTAGTCTGTGGACAGGCCTAGCCAAAAACATTCAGTACTTC. It codes for CASSLWTGLAKNIQYF.

This chain uses TRBV3-1 (or the pseudogene TRBV3-2) with TRBJ1-1; 8 bases fit TRBD1. The germline gives CDR1 LGHDT, CDR2 YNNKEL (reference sequence). The CDR3 length is 13 residues. V lost 7 bases to trimming and J lost 5 bases; unmatched junction nucleotides: 6. CDR3 sequence (DNA): TGTGCCAGCAACGCAGGGGGCGTGACTGAAGCTTTCTTT. It is translated as CASNAGGVTEAFF.

The genes are TRBV7-9 and TRBJ1-2; D might be TRBD1 (5 bases). Trimming removed 5 bases at V and 2 bases at J, with 12 bases between. The CDR3 is 14 residues long. Per the germline V gene, CDR1 is SEHNR and CDR2 is FQNEAQ (reference sequence). The CDR3 nucleotides read TGTGCCAGCAGCCTCCCCACAGGCAACTATGGCTACACCTTC. Its protein is CASSLPTGNYGYTF.

The rearrangement uses TRBV18 and TRBJ1-1; no definite D call. CDR1 and CDR2 (germline): KGHSH, LQKENI. Trimming stripped 3 bases from V and 0 bases from J, with 5 bases between. The CDR3 has 13 amino acids. The CDR3, as DNA: TGTGCCAGCTCACCGACACTGAACACTGAAGCTTTCTTT. Its protein product is CASSPTLNTEAFF.

Here the CDR3 DNA reads TGTGCCAGCAGTGGGCCGGGACAGGGTTTCTCTGGAAACACCATATATTTT. Its protein is CASSGPGQGFSGNTIYF. V and J are TRBV6-1 and TRBJ1-3; 9 nucleotides agree with TRBD1. The length of the CDR3 is 17 residues. From germline, CDR1 is MNHNS and CDR2 SASEGT. V gave up 4 bases and J gave up 0 bases; unmatched junction bases: 7.

The J gene is TRBJ2-7, the V gene TRBV14; D call uncertain. The CDR3 totals 14 residues. V was clipped by 1 base and J by 3 bases, with 10 bases between them. Germline assignment: CDR1 SGHDN and CDR2 FVKESK. Here the CDR3 reads CASSQGSAYYEQYF. DNA for the CDR3: TGTGCCAGCAGCCAAGGCTCTGCCTACTACGAGCAGTACTTC.

This CDR3 is CASSPTSLFEQYF. The CDR3 nucleotides read TGTGCCAGCAGTCCCACGAGCCTCTTCGAGCAGTACTTC. The chain is built from TRBV12-3 or TRBV12-4 and TRBJ2-7; no clear D. This CDR3 has 13 amino acids. The V and J ends lost 5 bases and 6 bases respectively, with 14 bases between them.